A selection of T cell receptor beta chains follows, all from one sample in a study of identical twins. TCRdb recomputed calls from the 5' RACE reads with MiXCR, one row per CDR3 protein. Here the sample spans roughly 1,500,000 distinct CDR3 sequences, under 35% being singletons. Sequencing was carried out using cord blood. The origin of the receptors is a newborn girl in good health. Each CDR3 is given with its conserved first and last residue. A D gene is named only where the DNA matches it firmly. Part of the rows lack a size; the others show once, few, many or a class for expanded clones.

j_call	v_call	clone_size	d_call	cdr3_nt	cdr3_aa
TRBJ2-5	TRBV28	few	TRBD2	TGTGCCAGCAGTTTGACTAGCGGGATGCATTACAATGAGCAGTACTTC	CASSLTSGMHYNEQYF
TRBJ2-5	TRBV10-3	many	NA	TGTGCCATCAGCGGGACCTCGTACCAAGAGACCCAGTACTTC	CAISGTSYQETQYF
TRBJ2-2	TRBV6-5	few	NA	TGTGCCAGCAGTACTGAGGACTTATACACCGGGGAGCTGTTTTTT	CASSTEDLYTGELFF
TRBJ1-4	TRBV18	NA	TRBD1	TGTGCCAGCTCACCAACCCAGGGGGCCGGTGAAAAACTGTTTTTT	CASSPTQGAGEKLFF
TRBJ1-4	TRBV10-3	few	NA	TGTGCCATCAGTGAGACGGCGGTACCCCAACAATGGGAAAAACTGTTTTTT	CAISETAVPQQWEKLFF
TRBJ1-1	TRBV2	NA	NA	TGTGCCAGCAGGAGAGAAGGGACGAACACTGAAGCTTTCTTT	CASRREGTNTEAFF
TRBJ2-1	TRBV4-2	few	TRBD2	TGTGCCAGCAGCCGCAGCATATTTGGGACTAGCGGGGGAAGGAAGGACAATGAGCAGTTCTTC	CASSRSIFGTSGGRKDNEQFF
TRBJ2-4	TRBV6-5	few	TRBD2	TGTGCCAGCAGTTACTCGCGGACTAGCGGTGCGAAGAAAAACATTCAGTACTTC	CASSYSRTSGAKKNIQYF
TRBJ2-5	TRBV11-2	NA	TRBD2	TGTGCCAGCAAGACTAGGAGCGGGGCTCCGGAGACCCAGTACTTC	CASKTRSGAPETQYF
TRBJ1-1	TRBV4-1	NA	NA	TGCGCCAGCAGCGGGCCCTGGGGGGAGGACACTGAAGCTTTCTTT	CASSGPWGEDTEAFF
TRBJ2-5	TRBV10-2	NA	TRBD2	TGCGCCAGCAGTGAGCCGGGGAGGGTATCAGAGACCCAGTACTTC	CASSEPGRVSETQYF
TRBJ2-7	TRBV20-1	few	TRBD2	TGCAGTGCTAGAGGGACTAGCGGGACCCCCTACGAGCAGTACTTC	CSARGTSGTPYEQYF
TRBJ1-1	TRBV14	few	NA	TGTGCCAGCACCGAGGGAGTGTGGGACACTGAAGCTTTCTTT	CASTEGVWDTEAFF
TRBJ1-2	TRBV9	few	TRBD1	TGTGCCAGCAGCGTAGCTGGGACAGGCTCGACCCTCTATGGCTACACCTTC	CASSVAGTGSTLYGYTF
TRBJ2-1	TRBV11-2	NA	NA	TGTGCCAGCGACGGGGGCGGGACATCCTACAATGAGCAGTTCTTC	CASDGGGTSYNEQFF
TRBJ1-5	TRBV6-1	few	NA	TGTGCCAGCAATTCCGGGAGGCAGCCCCAGCATTTT	CASNSGRQPQHF
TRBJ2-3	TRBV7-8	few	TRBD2	TGTGCCAGCAGCTCCTTGAGCGGGGATACGCTGTATTTT	CASSSLSGDTLYF
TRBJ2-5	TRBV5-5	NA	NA	TGTGCCAGCAGCTTGACGACTACGGGAGAGACCCAGTACTTC	CASSLTTTGETQYF
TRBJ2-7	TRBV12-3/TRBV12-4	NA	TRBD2	TGTGCCAGCAGTGGGACTAGACGGAGCGAGCAGTACTTC	CASSGTRRSEQYF
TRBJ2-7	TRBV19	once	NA	TGTGCCAGCAGTGTGTGGGGGCGCGAAGAGAAGCAGTACTTC	CASSVWGREEKQYF
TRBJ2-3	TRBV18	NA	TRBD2	TGTGCCAGCTCGACTAGCGGCCTCTGGGATACGCAGTATTTT	CASSTSGLWDTQYF
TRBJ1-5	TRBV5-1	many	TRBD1	TGTGCCAGCAGTACAGGGGGCAATCAGCCCCAGCATTTT	CASSTGGNQPQHF
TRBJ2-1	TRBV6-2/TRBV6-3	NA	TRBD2	TGTGCCAGCAGTCGCTGGACTAGCGGGAGCAACGCCCCGACCTACAATGAGCAGTTCTTC	CASSRWTSGSNAPTYNEQFF
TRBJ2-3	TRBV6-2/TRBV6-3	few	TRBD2	TGTGCCAGCAGCCTAAATAGCGGGGGGCGCCCCGATACGCAGTATTTT	CASSLNSGGRPDTQYF
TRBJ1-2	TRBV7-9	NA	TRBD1	TGTGCCAGCAGGATCGGGACAGCTTTCAACTATGGCTACACCTTC	CASRIGTAFNYGYTF
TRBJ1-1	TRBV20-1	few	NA	TGCAGTGCTAGAGTTGCAAAGGGAGCTTTCTTT	CSARVAKGAFF
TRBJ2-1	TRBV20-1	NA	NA	TGCAGTGCTAGAGAGGTGCGGAATGAGCAGTTCTTC	CSAREVRNEQFF
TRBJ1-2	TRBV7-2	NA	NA	TGTGCCAGCAGCTTAACTGCCCGCGGCAACTATGGCTACACCTTC	CASSLTARGNYGYTF
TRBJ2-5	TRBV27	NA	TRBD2	TGTGCCAGCAGTTTACGGCTAGCGGGACAGACCCAGTACTTC	CASSLRLAGQTQYF
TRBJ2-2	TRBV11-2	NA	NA	TGTGCCAGCAGCCCCCCGACTATGTCCGGGGAGCTGTTTTTT	CASSPPTMSGELFF
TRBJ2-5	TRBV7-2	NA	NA	TGTGCCAGCAGCTTACAGTCAAGGCAAGAGACCCAGTACTTC	CASSLQSRQETQYF
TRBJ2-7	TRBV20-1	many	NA	TGCAGTGCCAGCGACCGTGGGACCTACGAGCAGTACTTC	CSASDRGTYEQYF
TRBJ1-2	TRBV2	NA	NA	TGTGCCAGCAGTGACCCCATTTTAGGGGCCGACTATGGCTACACCTTC	CASSDPILGADYGYTF
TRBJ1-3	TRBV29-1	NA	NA	TGCAGCGTTGAAGTGTCCTCTGGAAACACCATATATTTT	CSVEVSSGNTIYF
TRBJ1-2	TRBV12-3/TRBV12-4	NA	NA	TGTGCCAGCAGTTTAGCCCTAGGGGGGTACTATGGCTACACCTTC	CASSLALGGYYGYTF
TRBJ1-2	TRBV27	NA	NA	TGTGCCAGCCGCTTCCAGACAGGCAGCCTTTTCTATGGCTACACCTTC	CASRFQTGSLFYGYTF
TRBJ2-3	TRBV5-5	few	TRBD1	TGTGCCAGCAGCTTGGATGTTGTGGACAGGGGAACAGATACGCAGTATTTT	CASSLDVVDRGTDTQYF
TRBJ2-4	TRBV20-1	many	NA	TGCAGTGCTAGGACTAGCAAAAACATTCAGTACTTC	CSARTSKNIQYF
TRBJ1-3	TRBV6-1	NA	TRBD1	TGTGCCAGCAGTGAAGTGACAGGGGGCGGAAACACCATATATTTT	CASSEVTGGGNTIYF
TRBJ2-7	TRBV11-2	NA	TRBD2	TGTGCCAGCAGCTTAGGCTGGGAGGGCGACAATGAGCAGTACTTC	CASSLGWEGDNEQYF
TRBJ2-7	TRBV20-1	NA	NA	TGCAGTGCTAGATCACAGGGAGGGGTCGAGCAGTACTTC	CSARSQGGVEQYF
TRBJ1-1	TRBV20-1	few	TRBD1	TGCAGTGCTAGAGAGCCCCCCGACAGGGGGGACACTGAAGCTTTCTTT	CSAREPPDRGDTEAFF
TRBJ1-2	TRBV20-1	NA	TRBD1	TGCAGTGCCACGGTCAAGAGGCAACAGGGGATGGGGGGCTACACCTTC	CSATVKRQQGMGGYTF
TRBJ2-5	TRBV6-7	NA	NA	TGTGCCAGCAGTCTACAGGTTCAGACCCAGTACTTC	CASSLQVQTQYF
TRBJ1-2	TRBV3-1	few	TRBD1	TGTGCCAGCAGCCAATTCGGAATCCGAACAGGGGGTGAGGGCTACACCTTC	CASSQFGIRTGGEGYTF
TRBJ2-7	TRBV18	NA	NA	TGTGCCAGCTCACGGACAAAATACGAGCAGTACTTC	CASSRTKYEQYF
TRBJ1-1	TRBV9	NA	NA	TGTGCCAGCGGTGAGCGGACGAACACTGAAGCTTTCTTT	CASGERTNTEAFF
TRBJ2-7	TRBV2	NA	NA	TGTGCCAGCACCTCGGGACCAACCTACGAGCAGTACTTC	CASTSGPTYEQYF
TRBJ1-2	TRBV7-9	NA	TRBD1	TGTGCCAGCAGCCTCTTGACCGGGACAGGGACCTATGGCTACACCTTC	CASSLLTGTGTYGYTF
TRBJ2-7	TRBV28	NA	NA	TGTGCCAGCAGTCTTCGACAGAGCTCCTACGAGCAGTACTTC	CASSLRQSSYEQYF
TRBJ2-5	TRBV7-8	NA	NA	TGTGCCAGCAGCTTAGGACCCCGGACAGCTCAAGAGACCCAGTACTTC	CASSLGPRTAQETQYF
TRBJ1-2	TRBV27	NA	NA	TGTGCCAGCAGTTCAAGGTTAGGAGACAGAGCTAACTATGGCTACACCTTC	CASSSRLGDRANYGYTF
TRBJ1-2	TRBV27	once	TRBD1	TGTGCCAGCAGAACACAGGGGAAGTATGGCTACACCTTC	CASRTQGKYGYTF
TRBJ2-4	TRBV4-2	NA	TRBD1	TGTGCCAGCAGCCAAGATGGACAGGGTGGGAACATTCAGTACTTC	CASSQDGQGGNIQYF
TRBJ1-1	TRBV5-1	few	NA	TGCGCCAGCAGGCTTAGGCAGGGTGACACTGAAGCTTTCTTT	CASRLRQGDTEAFF
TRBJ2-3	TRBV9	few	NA	TGTGCCAGCAGCGTAGAGGGACTGGTAGCGGGCACAGATACGCAGTATTTT	CASSVEGLVAGTDTQYF
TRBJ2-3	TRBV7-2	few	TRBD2	TGTGCCAGCAGCTTAGTCTACGGGAGGGCCGCCACAGATACGCAGTATTTT	CASSLVYGRAATDTQYF